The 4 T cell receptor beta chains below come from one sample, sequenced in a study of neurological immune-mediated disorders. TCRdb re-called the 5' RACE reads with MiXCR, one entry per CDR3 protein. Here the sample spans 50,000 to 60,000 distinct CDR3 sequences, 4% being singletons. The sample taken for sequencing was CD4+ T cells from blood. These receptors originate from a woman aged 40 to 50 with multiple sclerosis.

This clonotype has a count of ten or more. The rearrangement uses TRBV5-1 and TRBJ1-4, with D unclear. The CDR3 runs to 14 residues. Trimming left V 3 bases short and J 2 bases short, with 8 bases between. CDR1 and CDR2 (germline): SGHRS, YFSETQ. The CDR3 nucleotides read TGCGCCAGCAGCTCCGGGCTCACTAATGAAAAACTGTTTTTT. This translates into CASSSGLTNEKLFF.

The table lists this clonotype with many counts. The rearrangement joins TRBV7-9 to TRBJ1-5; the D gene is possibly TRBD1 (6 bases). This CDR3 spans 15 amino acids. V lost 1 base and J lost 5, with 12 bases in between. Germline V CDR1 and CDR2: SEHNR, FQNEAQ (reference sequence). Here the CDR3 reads CASSLGGGGDQPQHF. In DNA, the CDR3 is TGTGCCAGCAGCTTAGGAGGGGGAGGGGATCAGCCCCAGCATTTT.

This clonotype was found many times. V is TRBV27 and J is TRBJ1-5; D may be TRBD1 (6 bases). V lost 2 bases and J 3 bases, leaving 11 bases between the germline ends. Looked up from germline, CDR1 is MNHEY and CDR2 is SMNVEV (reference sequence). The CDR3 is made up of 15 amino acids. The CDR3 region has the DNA TGTGCCAGCAGTTTAGACAGGTTTAACAATCAGCCCCAGCATTTT. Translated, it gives CASSLDRFNNQPQHF.

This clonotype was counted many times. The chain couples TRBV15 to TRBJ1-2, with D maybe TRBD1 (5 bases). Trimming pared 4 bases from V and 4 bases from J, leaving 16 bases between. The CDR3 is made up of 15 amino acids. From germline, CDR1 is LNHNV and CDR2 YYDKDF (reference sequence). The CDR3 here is CATSTGSSSFYGYTF. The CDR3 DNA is TGTGCCACCAGCACAGGGAGCTCCTCCTTCTATGGCTACACCTTC. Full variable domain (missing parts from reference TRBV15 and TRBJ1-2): DAMVIQNPRYQVTQFGKPVTLSCSQTLNHNVMYWYQQKSSQAPKLLFHYYDKDFNNEADTPDNFQSRRPNTSFCFLDIRSPGLGDTAMYLCATSTGSSSFYGYTFGSGTRLTVV.